These T cell receptor beta chains were read from a single sample in a study of blood T cells in healthy people across ages. Via MiXCR, TCRdb re-called the 5' RACE reads, giving one row per CDR3 protein. The table shows about 1.1 million distinct CDR3 sequences, with more than 30% occurring only once. Sequenced material: blood. The receptors come from a man in his late teens or twenties in good health. Each CDR3 is given with its conserved first and last residue.

v_call	cdr3_length	j_call	cdr3_aa
TRBV28	15	TRBJ2-3	CASSFASGGEDTQYF
TRBV7-3	14	TRBJ2-1	CASSFTSGDGEQFF
TRBV4-3	14	TRBJ1-1	CASSQDLGYTEAFF
TRBV12-3/TRBV12-4	14	TRBJ2-3	CASNRGVSTDTQYF
TRBV10-3	13	TRBJ1-1	CAISPTENTEAFF
TRBV20-1	16	TRBJ1-1	CSARDFIGQGNTEAFF
TRBV6-1	15	TRBJ2-5	CASGGDRGLQETQYF
TRBV4-3	14	TRBJ2-3	CASSASSGGAKQYF
TRBV28	19	TRBJ2-5	CASSPRGSLAGAPQETQYF
TRBV27	15	TRBJ1-2	CASSLEGAQNYGYTF
TRBV6-5	15	TRBJ1-2	CASSSLTGLANGYTF
TRBV12-3/TRBV12-4	14	TRBJ2-3	CASSLTSVTDTQYF
TRBV12-3/TRBV12-4	13	TRBJ2-4	CASGLVPYNEQYF
TRBV7-9	12	TRBJ1-2	CASSPLPPEYTF
TRBV3-1	14	TRBJ2-5	CASSRQTGKETQYF
TRBV6-5	16	TRBJ2-3	CASSLSGLRLTDTQYF
TRBV20-1	18	TRBJ1-3	CSARGSLGTDSSGNTIYF
TRBV5-6	13	TRBJ2-1	CASSLGSAYEQFF
TRBV9	12	TRBJ1-2	CASNAGTNGYTF
TRBV12-3/TRBV12-4	17	TRBJ1-3	CASSFRGPRYSGNTIYF
TRBV4-1	18	TRBJ1-1	CASSPMPGSLGELAEAFF
TRBV7-2	17	TRBJ2-3	CASSLDLPKSSTDTQYF
TRBV20-1	16	TRBJ2-1	CSARIQRGTSYNEQFF
TRBV10-3	12	TRBJ2-3	CANTDTHGARYF
TRBV7-9	15	TRBJ2-3	CASSYDTPSTDTQYF
TRBV12-3/TRBV12-4	13	TRBJ1-2	CASNEGLNYGYTF
TRBV6-8	14	TRBJ1-5	CASSYWARYQPQHF
TRBV27	15	TRBJ2-5	CASSDGTSEEETQYF
TRBV5-1	11	TRBJ2-5	CANSLVETQYF
TRBV4-3	16	TRBJ2-4	CASSQEAGGLENIQYF
TRBV4-3	15	TRBJ1-1	CASSPRDSENTEAFF